This entry features one T cell receptor (beta chain) sequence. What it binds is not known. This specimen comes from a study of cytomegalovirus exposure and HLA in healthy donors. Study-level points and caveats: One cluster of highly shared sequence variants probably arose as a sequencing artifact. Presence/absence analysis assumed near-uniform sequencing depth across donors. TCR sequences were mostly rare, though some public TCRs occurred in many donors.

Primers: 60 Vbeta forward and 13 Jbeta reverse. Only in-frame clones appear in the TCRdb table, and some are missing; sequencing was by immunoSEQ multiplex PCR. The sample lists about 300,000 clones; about nine tenths were seen once. Germline values: CDR1 SQVTM, CDR2 ANQGSEA. V shed 7 bases and J shed 3 bases, with 15 bases lying between them. There are 14 residues in the CDR3. This TCR came from a man aged 40-50 years in good health and CMV-seropositive. The chain has TRBV29-1 and TRBJ2-2; tentative D call: TRBD2 (6 bases). The specimen sequenced was PBMCs. The CDR3 region is CSARDSQYTGELFF. The CDR3 coding sequence is TGCAGCGCCCGGGACTCCCAATACACCGGGGAGCTGTTTTTT.